Presented here are 25 T cell receptor beta chains from one specimen sequenced in a study of blood T cell repertoires in COVID-19 (TCRdb year 2020). Library preparation was by the immunoSEQ multiplex PCR assay. TCRdb mirrors the immuneACCESS table, restricted to in-frame sequences. Some clones are absent from its copies; in checked studies, under half trace to an unresolved V gene, and the reason for the others is unknown. Counted in this sample were some 250,000 clones; just under 90% of them appeared once. The ten largest clonotypes hold about 4% of the sample. The sequenced material came from PBMCs or T cells enriched from blood (not recorded which). These receptors all stem from a woman in her 30s with acute COVID-19.

The sample holds one count of this clone. The chain combines TRBV7-2 with TRBJ2-4, with a possible D match to TRBD1 (6 bases). Germline V gene sequence: CDR1 SGHTA, CDR2 FQGNSA. The CDR3 is made up of 13 amino acids. Trimming shortened V by 4 bases and J by 6 bases, and 10 bases separated the two germline ends. The CDR3 sequence: CASSSSDRNIQYF. The CDR3, as DNA: TGTGCCAGCAGCTCCTCGGACAGAAACATTCAGTACTTC.

The chain is built from TRBV7-9 and TRBJ1-4; D not resolved. V was cut by 3 bases and J by 8 bases, with 7 bases left in between. The V gene's germline CDR1 is SEHNR and CDR2 FQNEAQ (reference sequence). CDR3 length: 12 amino acids. CDR3 sequence (DNA): TGTGCCAGCAGCTTCGGGAGGGAAAAACTGTTTTTT. Translation gives CASSFGREKLFF.

The CDR3 sequence: CASSPPAGGRSEGDTEAFF. CDR3 DNA sequence: TGTGCCAGCAGTCCCCCAGCGGGGGGACGATCGGAGGGGGACACTGAAGCTTTCTTT. The chain joins TRBV27 to TRBJ1-1; TRBD1 is a possible D gene (6 bases). The CDR3 is 19 amino acids. The V end was cut by 5 bases, the J end by 3 bases, with 28 bases between. Germline V CDR1 and CDR2: MNHEY, SMNVEV (reference sequence).

J is TRBJ1-1 and V is TRBV30; D remains unclear. Trimming removed 0 bases from V and 3 bases from J, with 5 bases in between. Germline V lookup: CDR1 GTSNPN, CDR2 SVGIG (reference sequence). This CDR3 comprises 12 residues. The DNA of the CDR3 is TGTGCCTGGAGTGTACAGCACACTGAAGCTTTCTTT. Protein sequence: CAWSVQHTEAFF.

The chain uses TRBV6-5 and TRBJ2-1; TRBD1 agrees at 8 bases. The CDR3 covers 16 residues. Losses at the gene ends were 0 bases for V and 6 bases for J; bases not matched to a gene: 7. CDR1 is MNHEY, CDR2 SVGAGI, per germline. The CDR3 spells CASSYSIRTGPNEQFF. DNA for the CDR3: TGTGCCAGCAGTTACTCGATCCGGACAGGGCCCAATGAGCAGTTCTTC.

The chain employs TRBV4-3 and TRBJ1-1; D not resolved. Germline CDR1 and CDR2: LGHNA and YSLEER. The CDR3 sequence is 16 residues long. Trimming took off 1 base at V and 0 bases at J, with 12 bases between the two ends. The CDR3 loop reads CASSQASEGLNTEAFF. DNA for the CDR3: TGCGCCAGCAGCCAAGCGTCGGAGGGCCTGAACACTGAAGCTTTCTTT.

CDR3 nucleotide sequence: TGTGCCAGCAGCCTCGTGGGGGGCACCGGGGAGCTGTTTTTT. This translates into CASSLVGGTGELFF. The rearrangement uses TRBV3-1 (or the pseudogene TRBV3-2) and TRBJ2-2; TRBD2 is a possible D gene (6 bases). V shed 4 bases and J shed 4 bases, with 10 bases lying between them. The germline CDR1 and CDR2 sequences are LGHDT and YNNKEL (reference sequence). The CDR3 length is 14 residues.

The chain couples TRBV30 to TRBJ1-1, with D maybe TRBD1 (6 bases). Germline V CDR1 and CDR2: GTSNPN, SVGIG (reference sequence). Trimming pared 4 bases from V and 1 base from J, leaving 13 bases between. CDR3 size: 14 residues. In DNA form, the CDR3 reads TGTGCCTGGAAAAGGAACAGGGCGAACACTGAAGCTTTCTTT. Residues: CAWKRNRANTEAFF.

The J gene is TRBJ1-2, the V gene TRBV29-1; D gene uncertain. Trimming removed 4 bases at V and 7 bases at J, with 19 bases between. The CDR3 spans 14 residues. Germline V gene sequence: CDR1 SQVTM, CDR2 ANQGSEA. The DNA for the CDR3 is TGCAGCGTTGTATGGCCTGAGGCTAATATTGGCTACACCTTC. This translates into CSVVWPEANIGYTF.

The V and J genes are TRBV6-1 and TRBJ1-5; D remains unclear. The CDR3 sequence is 14 residues long. Germline CDR1 MNHNS, CDR2 SASEGT. V was shortened by 2 bases and J by 0 bases, with 5 bases between the two germline ends. The CDR3 DNA is TGTGCCAGCAGTGAACTCGGTAGCAATCAGCCCCAGCATTTT. Translated: CASSELGSNQPQHF.

The V and J genes are TRBV7-2 and TRBJ2-3; tentatively, D is TRBD2 (5 bases). Germline loops: CDR1 SGHTA, CDR2 FQGNSA. This CDR3 has 13 residues. Trimming stripped 6 bases from V and 8 bases from J, with 15 bases between. The CDR3 region has the DNA TGTGCCAGCAGACTAGGAAGTTTGAGTACGCAGTATTTT. Translating it yields CASRLGSLSTQYF.

This sequence joins TRBV10-3 and TRBJ2-7; 9 bases are a match to TRBD1. CDR1 and CDR2 (germline): ENHRY, SYGVKD. CDR3 length equals 13 residues. Trimming took 10 bases from V and 7 from J; bases not matched to a gene: 11. The CDR3 sequence: CATQGGQGKEQYF. CDR3 in DNA: TGTGCCACCCAGGGGGGACAGGGTAAAGAGCAGTACTTC.

The rearrangement links TRBV19 to TRBJ1-5; 10 nucleotides agree with TRBD1. V lost 4 bases and J lost 5; bases outside the gene matches: 8. The CDR3 covers 16 residues. Germline assignment: CDR1 LNHDA and CDR2 SQIVND (reference sequence). The CDR3 nucleotides read TGTGCCAGTAGTAGTATAAGAGACAGGGGGCATCAGCCCCAGCATTTT. Protein product: CASSSIRDRGHQPQHF.

The chain joins TRBV7-2 to TRBJ2-5, with no clear D. Germline V gives CDR1 SGHTA, CDR2 FQGNSA. The CDR3 runs to 13 residues. V dropped 2 bases and J dropped 4 bases, with 8 bases sitting between them. In DNA, the CDR3 is TGTGCCAGCAGCTTAAGTTTCGGAGAGACCCAGTACTTC. Translated: CASSLSFGETQYF.

V gene TRBV7-2 combines with J gene TRBJ1-5; a weak D match, TRBD1 (5 bases). V was clipped by 8 bases and J by 2 bases, with 19 bases between them. The CDR3 covers 16 residues. Germline V CDR1 and CDR2: SGHTA, FQGNSA. The CDR3 DNA reads as TGTGCCAGCCGCGCTCAGGGAGGTAAAGGCAATCAGCCCCAGCATTTT. Translated: CASRAQGGKGNQPQHF.

This clone was seen once. The V and J genes are TRBV11-2 and TRBJ2-1; D perhaps matches TRBD1 (5 bases). Germline values: CDR1 SGHAT, CDR2 FQNNGV. The V end lost 5 bases, the J end lost 7 bases, and 15 bases lay between the germline ends. The length of the CDR3 is 14 residues. As DNA, the CDR3 is TGTGCCAGCAGCCCCGTCAGGGTATTTAATGAGCAGTTCTTC. As protein: CASSPVRVFNEQFF.

The rearrangement uses TRBV3-1 (or the pseudogene TRBV3-2) and TRBJ1-4; D is unresolved. The germline V gene encodes CDR1 LGHDT and CDR2 YNNKEL (reference sequence). CDR3 length equals 17 residues. Trimming left V 2 bases short and J 5 bases short, with 18 bases between. The CDR3 DNA follows: TGTGCCAGCAGCCAACCACCAAATCGGGGTTACAATGAAAAACTGTTTTTT. Residues: CASSQPPNRGYNEKLFF.

The rearrangement links TRBV7-9 to TRBJ2-1; a weak D match, TRBD1 (6 bases). CDR1 and CDR2 from the germline V gene are SEHNR and FQNEAQ (reference sequence). The CDR3 has 16 amino acids. V was trimmed by 2 bases and J by 1 base, leaving 12 bases between them. The CDR3 region is CASSLSTGPSYNEQFF. The CDR3 DNA reads TGTGCCAGCAGCTTATCGACAGGCCCGTCCTACAATGAGCAGTTCTTC. Looking up the rest from reference TRBV7-9 and TRBJ2-1 gives the full variable domain: DTGVSQNPRHKITKRGQNVTFRCDPISEHNRLYWYRQTLGQGPEFLTYFQNEAQLEKSRLLSDRFSAERPKGSFSTLEIQRTEQGDSAMYLCASSLSTGPSYNEQFFGPGTRLTVL.

The V gene is TRBV6-5, the J gene TRBJ2-7, with TRBD1 as a possible D gene (5 bases). This CDR3 comprises 14 residues. V lost 5 bases and J 3 bases, leaving 14 bases between the germline ends. CDR1 MNHEY and CDR2 SVGAGI come from the germline V gene. CDR3 sequence (DNA): TGTGCCAGCAGTCCAAGCGACAGATTCTACGAGCAGTACTTC. This encodes CASSPSDRFYEQYF.

This clone was observed a single time. J is TRBJ1-5 and V is TRBV27, with a tentative D call TRBD1 (6 bases). Deletions cut 6 bases from V and 4 bases from J, with 16 bases between. The CDR3 runs 15 residues. Germline CDR1 and CDR2: MNHEY and SMNVEV (reference sequence). In nucleotides, the CDR3 is TGTGCCAGCAGCCAACAGAGACAGGCTAATCAGCCCCAGCATTTT. Protein: CASSQQRQANQPQHF.

This clone was observed a few times. The chain is built from TRBV9 and TRBJ1-4, with TRBD1 as a possible D gene (6 bases). The germline V gene encodes CDR1 SGDLS and CDR2 YYNGEE. Between the trimmed V and J ends, which lost 4 bases and 3 bases, there was a span of 16 bases. The CDR3 runs to 16 residues. In DNA, the CDR3 is TGTGCCAGCAGCCCCCCCGCCGGGACACCTAATGAAAAACTGTTTTTT. Its translation is CASSPPAGTPNEKLFF. Complete variable domain (other parts from reference TRBV9 and TRBJ1-4): DSGVTQTPKHLITATGQRVTLRCSPRSGDLSVYWYQQSLDQGLQFLIQYYNGEERAKGNILERFSAQQFPDLHSELNLSSLELGDSALYFCASSPPAGTPNEKLFFGSGTQLSVL.

CDR3 DNA: TGCAGTGCCCCCGATACCTACGGCTACACCTTC. Protein sequence: CSAPDTYGYTF. The chain recombines TRBV20-1 with TRBJ1-2; D is unresolved. V was cut by 6 bases and J by 8 bases, with 13 bases left in between. This CDR3 has 11 residues. Germline loops: CDR1 DFQATT, CDR2 SNEGSKA (reference sequence).

The rearrangement joins TRBV4-3 to TRBJ1-2; 9 nucleotides align to TRBD1. This CDR3 region has 15 residues. V lost 0 bases to trimming and J lost 7 bases; unmatched junction nucleotides: 6. Per germline, CDR1 LGHNA and CDR2 YSLEER. The CDR3 DNA reads as TGCGCCAGCAGCCAAGACGACAGGGGGAACGGTGGCTACACCTTC. Residues: CASSQDDRGNGGYTF.

The J gene is TRBJ1-1, the V gene TRBV5-4; D gene uncertain. The V end was cut by 4 bases, the J end by 3 bases, with 16 bases between. CDR1 SGHNT and CDR2 YYREEE come from the germline V gene (reference sequence). The CDR3 is made up of 15 amino acids. CDR3 sequence reads: CASSLKREKDTEAFF. The CDR3 DNA reads TGTGCCAGCAGCCTCAAGCGGGAGAAGGACACTGAAGCTTTCTTT.

This clone was observed once. This chain connects TRBV3-1 (or the pseudogene TRBV3-2) to TRBJ1-2; the match to TRBD1 covers 7 bases. J gave up 4 bases and V 4 bases, and 9 bases lay outside the gene matches. The CDR3 length is 15 residues. Germline CDR1 reads LGHDT; CDR2 reads YNNKEL (reference sequence). CDR3 in DNA: TGTGCCAGCAGCCTTGGGGCAGGGGGACTCTATGGCTACACCTTC. Its protein is CASSLGAGGLYGYTF.